The 15 T cell receptor beta chains below were found in one sample sequenced in a study of cytomegalovirus exposure and HLA in healthy donors. Primers included in the PCR were 60 Vbeta and 13 Jbeta primers. TCRdb's copy holds only in-frame clones and misses some; the assay was immunoSEQ multiplex PCR. This table holds 160,000 or so clones, approximately 70% found once. Sequencing was carried out using PBMCs. Every receptor here comes from a man aged 18 to 30 in good health and CMV-seropositive.

This clone showed up just once. This sequence joins TRBV6-5 and TRBJ1-1; 8 bases align to TRBD1. CDR1 and CDR2 from the germline V gene are MNHEY and SVGAGI. The CDR3 consists of 16 residues. Trimming at V came to 0 bases and at J to 6 bases, leaving 9 bases not matched to a gene. The CDR3 bases are TGTGCCAGCAGTTACTCGATTGGCAGGGGGCTCTCTGAAGCTTTCTTT. It yields the protein CASSYSIGRGLSEAFF.

This chain links TRBV7-2 with TRBJ2-2, with D possibly TRBD1 on 5 matching bases. The CDR3 has 13 amino acids. The germline V gene has CDR1 SGHTA and CDR2 FQGNSA. The germline V and J ends were trimmed by 3 bases and 5 bases, with 7 bases remaining between them. The CDR3 protein is CASSFGQTGELFF. CDR3 coding DNA: TGTGCCAGCAGCTTCGGACAAACCGGGGAGCTGTTTTTT.

J is TRBJ2-2 and V is TRBV5-1, with D possibly being TRBD1 (6 bases). Between the trimmed V and J ends, which lost 4 bases and 4 bases, there was a span of 14 bases. Germline values: CDR1 SGHRS, CDR2 YFSETQ. The CDR3 is 15 residues long. The CDR3 coding sequence is TGCGCCAGCAGCGTGGGGCAGGGGTCCACCGGGGAGCTGTTTTTT. Its protein is CASSVGQGSTGELFF.

V and J are TRBV6-6 and TRBJ2-2, with 7 bases matching TRBD1. V trimming: 10 bases; J trimming: 3 bases; junction bases outside the gene matches: 5. CDR1 is MNHNY and CDR2 is SVGAGI in the germline V gene (reference sequence). This CDR3 contains 13 residues. The CDR3: CATKTGDTGELFF. The CDR3 DNA reads TGTGCCACCAAAACAGGGGACACCGGGGAGCTGTTTTTT.

This rearrangement joins TRBV6-1 to TRBJ2-4; perhaps TRBD1 as D (5 bases). The germline V gene encodes CDR1 MNHNS and CDR2 SASEGT. CDR3 length: 15 amino acids. Trimming took off 5 bases at V and 0 bases at J, with 11 bases between the two ends. The CDR3 protein is CASSPRELAKNIQYF. CDR3 nucleotides: TGTGCCAGCAGTCCCAGGGAACTAGCCAAAAACATTCAGTACTTC.

The genes are TRBV18 and TRBJ1-5; D might be TRBD1 (6 bases). CDR1 KGHSH and CDR2 LQKENI come from the germline V gene. With 5 bases removed from V and 4 bases from J, the gap between germline ends came to 12 bases. The CDR3 has 14 residues. The CDR3 bases are TGTGCCAGCTCAGCAGGACAGCCAAATCAGCCCCAGCATTTT. Translating gives CASSAGQPNQPQHF.

This sequence joins TRBV5-4 and TRBJ2-7; a possible D gene is TRBD1 (5 bases). The CDR3 covers 13 residues. V lost 2 bases and J 6 bases, leaving 12 bases between the germline ends. The germline V gene encodes CDR1 SGHNT and CDR2 YYREEE (reference sequence). The CDR3 region has the DNA TGTGCCAGCAGCTTAGCCCAGGGCTCCGAGCAGTACGTC. Encoded protein: CASSLAQGSEQYV.

The chain has TRBV19 and TRBJ1-2; a weak D match, TRBD1 (6 bases). Trimming took off 8 bases at V and 0 bases at J, with 13 bases between the two ends. This CDR3 comprises 14 residues. Germline assignment: CDR1 LNHDA and CDR2 SQIVND (reference sequence). CDR3 nucleotides: TGTGCCAGTCTTAAACAGGGAGCTAACTATGGCTACACCTTC. Its protein is CASLKQGANYGYTF.

The V call is TRBV11-2, the J call TRBJ1-1, with D unresolved. Germline V gives CDR1 SGHAT, CDR2 FQNNGV. CDR3 length: 13 amino acids. Trimming took 1 base from V and 10 from J, leaving 13 bases between them. The CDR3 nucleotides read TGTGCCAGCAGCTTAGGCAGGTCAGGTCGAGCTTTCTTT. Translation: CASSLGRSGRAFF.

This chain links TRBV29-1 with TRBJ1-2; D is unclear. Germline V gene data show CDR1 as SQVTM and CDR2 as ANQGSEA. With 2 bases removed from V and 4 bases from J, the gap between germline ends came to 14 bases. This CDR3 comprises 14 residues. The CDR3 DNA sequence: TGCAGCGTTGAATGGCCTGCAGGATTCTATGGCTACACCTTC. It is translated as CSVEWPAGFYGYTF.

The V and J genes are TRBV29-1 and TRBJ1-2; D call uncertain. The CDR3 is made up of 12 amino acids. Trimming removed 7 bases from V and 3 bases from J, with 12 bases in between. Germline CDR1 SQVTM, CDR2 ANQGSEA. The CDR3 sequence is CSAAVGDYGYTF. CDR3 sequence (DNA): TGCAGCGCGGCGGTGGGTGACTATGGCTACACCTTC.

The chain carries TRBV19 and TRBJ2-1, with 7 bases that match TRBD2. The germline V gene encodes CDR1 LNHDA and CDR2 SQIVND (reference sequence). This CDR3 is built from 16 residues. Losses at the gene ends were 8 bases for V and 6 bases for J; bases not matched to a gene: 16. CDR3 in amino acids: CASGDYRWTLPNEQFF. The CDR3 nucleotides read TGTGCCAGTGGGGACTACCGATGGACACTACCCAATGAGCAGTTCTTC.

About this clone itself: At the DNA level, this CDR3 is encoded by other sequences in the same sample as well. The chain joins TRBV6-4 to TRBJ2-3; 9 nucleotides line up with TRBD2. CDR1 and CDR2 from the germline V gene are MRHNA and SNTAGT. Trimming at V came to 2 bases and at J to 3 bases, leaving 9 bases not matched to a gene. This CDR3 is built from 17 residues. CDR3 coding DNA: TGTGCCAGCAGTGACAACCCGGGACTAGCTGTGACAGATACGCAGTATTTT. Protein product: CASSDNPGLAVTDTQYF.

V usage is TRBV10-2 and J usage is TRBJ2-5; 9 positions agree with TRBD2. The CDR3 runs 13 residues. CDR1 WSHSY and CDR2 SAAADI come from the germline V gene. The J segment lost 4 bases and the V segment lost 6 bases, leaving 3 bases of the junction unmatched. The CDR3 sequence is CASSASGIETQYF. The CDR3 DNA is TGCGCCAGCAGCGCTAGCGGGATAGAGACCCAGTACTTC.

Regarding this clone: Other DNA variants within this sample encode the same CDR3. The chain couples TRBV4-1 to TRBJ1-1; 9 bases align to TRBD1. V was pared by 4 bases and J by 1 base, with 4 bases of the junction left unmatched. The germline V gene encodes CDR1 MGHRA and CDR2 YSYEKL. The CDR3 runs 15 residues. This chain's CDR3 is CASSLSGQGNTEAFF. The CDR3, as DNA: TGCGCCAGCAGCCTTTCGGGACAGGGGAACACTGAAGCTTTCTTT.